This TCR beta chain was sequenced in a study of blood T cell repertoires in COVID-19. Across the whole study: Spain, Italy and the United States supplied samples that represented acute and convalescent COVID-19. T cells, B-cell-depleted T cells, or PBMCs provided the cDNA or gDNA that served as material.

From germline, CDR1 is MNHNS and CDR2 SASEGT. The CDR3 extends over 15 amino acids. Losses at the gene ends were 3 bases for V and 9 bases for J; bases not matched to a gene: 8. In the source study's methods: Reference gene primer amplification gave nucleated cell count estimates. The repertoire was sequenced with immunoSEQ multiplex PCR; TCRdb's copy has only in-frame clones and lacks some. The DNA was the basis for D and trimming; V, J and clone size are from that table. The sample carries around 260,000 clones, 70% to 90% recorded once. This sequence was found in a man aged 60 to 69 who had recovered from COVID-19. The sample consisted of peripheral blood. V usage is TRBV6-1 and J usage is TRBJ2-5; 12 nucleotides agree with TRBD2. The CDR3 loop reads CASSEGLAGSGAQYF. The CDR3 nucleotides read TGTGCCAGCAGTGAGGGACTAGCGGGTTCTGGGGCCCAGTACTTC.